This TCR beta chain stems from a study of technical replicates of blood from several donors. Germline CDR1 SGHNT, CDR2 YYREEE (reference sequence). V was clipped by 2 bases and J by 1 base, with 13 bases between them. This CDR3 comprises 16 residues. Clones were sequenced by immunoSEQ multiplex PCR, and TCRdb holds only the in-frame ones, with some missing. The repertoire holds 80,000 to 95,000 clones, with about 94% as singletons. The genes are TRBV5-4 and TRBJ1-3, with unresolved D. The receptor comes from a human donor in good health. Sequenced input: T cells isolated from PBMCs. For the CDR3, the DNA is TGTGCCAGCAGCTTCGAAGGACTGTCTTCTGGAAACACCATATATTTT. It translates to CASSFEGLSSGNTIYF.